This is a list of T cell receptor beta chains from one sample in a study of blood T cells in healthy people across ages. One entry per CDR3 protein results from TCRdb running MiXCR on the 5' RACE reads. The table shows roughly 1.5 million distinct CDR3 sequences, with roughly 43% occurring only once. The sequencing sample was made of blood. These receptors all stem from a woman between 18 and 30 years old in good health. Both conserved end residues are part of each CDR3. A D gene is named only where the DNA matches it firmly. Clone size is given for some rows only: seen once, a few or many times, or a class if the clone is expanded.

D gene	V gene	clone size	J gene	CDR3 DNA	CDR3 protein
.	TRBV9	.	TRBJ1-2	TGTGCCAGCAGCGTAGAGTACGGACAGCACTATGGCTACACCTTC	CASSVEYGQHYGYTF
TRBD1	TRBV4-3	few	TRBJ2-1	TGCGCCAGCAGCCAAACAGGGGGCTTCTTAAACAATGAGCAGTTCTTC	CASSQTGGFLNNEQFF
.	TRBV2	many	TRBJ2-5	TGTGCCAGCAGTTCGGGATCGACCCAGTACTTC	CASSSGSTQYF
.	TRBV12-3/TRBV12-4	.	TRBJ2-7	TGTGCCAGCAGTTACGACATATCAGCCTACAATGAGCAGTACTTC	CASSYDISAYNEQYF
.	TRBV12-3/TRBV12-4	many	TRBJ2-4	TGTGCCAGCAGAGACGTCGGGAGTGTGGACATTCAGTACTTC	CASRDVGSVDIQYF
TRBD1	TRBV7-9	few	TRBJ1-1	TGTGCCAGCACCGCTGGGACAGGGATCACTGAAGCTTTCTTT	CASTAGTGITEAFF
TRBD2	TRBV29-1	.	TRBJ2-1	TGCAGCGCACCCGACTGGACTAGCGGGCGCAATGAGCAGTTCTTC	CSAPDWTSGRNEQFF
TRBD1	TRBV7-8	few	TRBJ1-6	TGTGCCAGCAGCTGGGGGACAGGGGGATCACCCCTCCACTTT	CASSWGTGGSPLHF
TRBD1	TRBV20-1	few	TRBJ2-7	TGCAGTGCTAGAGACTTGTCGGGACAGATCTACGAGCAGTACTTC	CSARDLSGQIYEQYF
.	TRBV7-2	few	TRBJ2-3	TGTGCCAGCAGCTCTGTGGGGCTCGATACGCAGTATTTT	CASSSVGLDTQYF
TRBD1	TRBV13	.	TRBJ1-2	TGTGCCAGCAGCACCCGGGACAGCCGTAACTATGGCTACACCTTC	CASSTRDSRNYGYTF
.	TRBV9	.	TRBJ1-1	TGTGCCAGCAGCGTAGGGGCCATGAACACTGAAGCTTTCTTT	CASSVGAMNTEAFF
.	TRBV20-1	.	TRBJ1-2	TGCAGTGCTAGTGGCGGGGGCACCACCCTTTATGGCTACACCTTC	CSASGGGTTLYGYTF
.	TRBV27	.	TRBJ2-2	TGTGCCAGCAGTTTCACCCCGGCAACCGGGGAGCTGTTTTTT	CASSFTPATGELFF
.	TRBV3-1	.	TRBJ2-3	TGTGTCAGCAGCCAGAGGATGGCGACAGATACGCAGTATTTT	CVSSQRMATDTQYF
.	TRBV9	.	TRBJ2-1	TGTGCCAGCAGCGTAGTCGTGGGTTCGGGCAATGAGCAGTTCTTC	CASSVVVGSGNEQFF
.	TRBV30	.	TRBJ2-3	TGTGCCTGGACAGACAGCGCTAGCACAGATACGCAGTATTTT	CAWTDSASTDTQYF
TRBD2	TRBV11-2	.	TRBJ2-3	TGTGCCAGCAGCCCCAGTCGGACTAGCGGGTATGGAGATACGCAGTATTTT	CASSPSRTSGYGDTQYF
.	TRBV20-1	few	TRBJ2-7	TGCAGTGCCACTAACCGGGGCATCTACGAGCAGTACTTC	CSATNRGIYEQYF
TRBD1	TRBV28	.	TRBJ2-5	TGTGCCAGCACTAGGGGGCTAAGCAATGAGCAGTACTTC	CASTRGLSNEQYF
.	TRBV27	.	TRBJ2-7	TGTGCCAGCGCCTCCTCTACCGGGTACAATGAGCAGTACTTC	CASASSTGYNEQYF
.	TRBV7-8	.	TRBJ1-1	TGTGCCAGCAGCTTAGTCCGGGTCTTCGGCATGAACACTGAAGCTTTCTTT	CASSLVRVFGMNTEAFF
.	TRBV27	.	TRBJ1-1	TGTGCCAGTGGGTTCCCGGACACTGAAGCTTTCTTT	CASGFPDTEAFF
.	TRBV7-2	.	TRBJ1-5	TGTGCCAACAGCTTTTGGGGCAATCAGCTCCAGCATTTT	CANSFWGNQLQHF
TRBD1	TRBV6-5	few	TRBJ1-2	TGTGCCAGCAGTTCCCCGGGGACAGTTTCTGTCTATGGCTACACCTTC	CASSSPGTVSVYGYTF
.	TRBV5-1	.	TRBJ2-3	TGCGCCAGCAGCCTGGGCGGGATAGGAACAGATACGCAGTATTTT	CASSLGGIGTDTQYF
TRBD1	TRBV6-1	many	TRBJ2-3	TGTGCCAGCAGTGAAGCAGGGGGCGGCGCAGATACGCAGTATTTT	CASSEAGGGADTQYF
TRBD2	TRBV7-2	few	TRBJ2-7	TGTGCCAGCAGCTTAGGGAGCGGGGACTACGAGCAGTACTTC	CASSLGSGDYEQYF
TRBD2	TRBV20-1	.	TRBJ2-7	TGCAGTGCAGGCTCGTCGCTAGCGGGAGACTACGAGCAGTACTTC	CSAGSSLAGDYEQYF
TRBD1	TRBV4-3	few	TRBJ2-7	TGCGCCAGCAGCCCAGGACAGGGGGCGTCTCGCGAGCAGTACTTC	CASSPGQGASREQYF
.	TRBV7-2	few	TRBJ2-7	TGTGCCAGCAGCCGCAACAGAATAACCCAGTCCTACGAGCAGTACTTC	CASSRNRITQSYEQYF
TRBD1	TRBV4-2	.	TRBJ1-4	TGTGCCAGCAGCGGCGGTATCGGACAGGGTAATGAAAAACTGTTTTTT	CASSGGIGQGNEKLFF
.	TRBV5-1	few	TRBJ2-1	TGCGCCAGCAGCTTATCGACAGCCGTCAATGAGCAGTTCTTC	CASSLSTAVNEQFF
.	TRBV7-2	few	TRBJ2-7	TGTGCCAGTAGCCCCGAAGGGGGAACCTCCTACAATGAGCAGTACTTC	CASSPEGGTSYNEQYF
.	TRBV20-1	.	TRBJ1-2	TGCAGTGCTAGGCAGGGACATCGCTATGGCTACACCTTC	CSARQGHRYGYTF
.	TRBV5-1	.	TRBJ1-6	TGCGCCAGCAGCCCTGGCACAGGTTCACCCCTCCACTTT	CASSPGTGSPLHF
TRBD1	TRBV29-1	few	TRBJ2-7	TGCAGCGTTGGGGACAGGGGGATACCCTACGAGCAGTACTTC	CSVGDRGIPYEQYF
.	TRBV4-3	.	TRBJ2-1	TGCGCCAGCAGCCAAGATGAAAGTCGGACCTACAATGAGCAGTTCTTC	CASSQDESRTYNEQFF
TRBD1	TRBV27	few	TRBJ1-4	TGTGCCAGCAGTTACACAGGGGGCGCTTCGGAACTGTTTTTT	CASSYTGGASELFF
TRBD1	TRBV13	few	TRBJ2-7	TGTGCCAGCAGCTTAGTAGGGGGCTTTTCCTACGAGCAGTACTTC	CASSLVGGFSYEQYF
.	TRBV20-1	many	TRBJ2-7	TGCAGTGCTCCCCCCCTTTACAAGTCCTACGAGCAGTACTTC	CSAPPLYKSYEQYF
TRBD1	TRBV10-3	.	TRBJ1-2	TGTGCCATCAGAGGACAGGGCCTCTATGGCTACACCTTC	CAIRGQGLYGYTF
.	TRBV10-3	.	TRBJ1-2	TGTGCCATCAGTGAGGCACGCGCCAACTATGGCTACACCTTC	CAISEARANYGYTF
.	TRBV30	once	TRBJ2-3	TGTGCCTGGAGTGATGCAGATACGCAGTATTTT	CAWSDADTQYF
.	TRBV23-1	few	TRBJ1-1	TGCGCCAGCAGTCAAGATCTAGGAGGGGGAACTGAAGCTTTCTTT	CASSQDLGGGTEAFF
.	TRBV4-3	few	TRBJ2-3	TGCGCCAGCAGAGACATGTGGTTGGGCTTCCAAGATACGCAGTATTTT	CASRDMWLGFQDTQYF
.	TRBV5-1	.	TRBJ1-3	TGCGCCAGCAGCGCCACCTCGACAGCCTCGTCCTCTGGAAACACCATATATTTT	CASSATSTASSSGNTIYF
TRBD2	TRBV6-5	.	TRBJ2-5	TGTGCCAGCAGCGGACTCGGACTAGGTGAAGAGACCCAGTACTTC	CASSGLGLGEETQYF